The 5 T cell receptor beta chains given below trace back to one sample, sequenced in a study of T cell repertoires in ileal Crohn's disease. Some clones are missing from TCRdb's copy, which holds only in-frame ones; the method was immunoSEQ multiplex PCR. The sample shows approximately 11,000 clones, 79% of them seen only once. Time point of the sample: neoterminal ileum biopsy at postoperative endoscopy, about 6 months after surgery. Sequenced material: ileal tissue. The source of these receptors is an adult with Crohn's disease.

The chain has TRBV30 and TRBJ2-3, with 9 bases identical to TRBD2. Trimming cost V 0 bases and J 5 bases; bases outside gene matches: 6. The CDR3 length is 15 residues. Germline V gives CDR1 GTSNPN, CDR2 SVGIG (reference sequence). The CDR3 DNA reads as TGTGCCTGGAGTGTGGGCGGCGGGGGGGGAGATACGCAGTATTTT. Translation gives CAWSVGGGGGDTQYF.

This clone showed up just a few times. The V call is TRBV5-6, the J call TRBJ1-5; 8 nucleotides match TRBD1. Per the germline V gene, CDR1 is SGHDT and CDR2 is YYEEEE. The V segment lost 2 bases and the J segment 7 bases; nucleotides outside the gene matches: 5. This CDR3 region has 14 residues. The CDR3 loop is CASSFRTGGQPQHF. In nucleotides, the CDR3 is TGTGCCAGCAGCTTTCGTACAGGGGGACAGCCCCAGCATTTT.

This clone was detected a few times. V gene TRBV7-9 combines with J gene TRBJ2-1; the D gene is possibly TRBD1 (6 bases). Germline values: CDR1 SEHNR, CDR2 FQNEAQ (reference sequence). The CDR3 extends over 15 amino acids. V was cut by 5 bases and J by 3 bases, with 14 bases left in between. CDR3 protein: CASSQTGIHYNEQFF. In nucleotides, the CDR3 is TGTGCCAGCAGCCAGACAGGAATCCACTACAATGAGCAGTTCTTC.

The rearrangement uses TRBV4-1 and TRBJ2-7; no reliable D call. The V gene lost 1 base and the J gene lost 6 bases, with 10 bases spanning the gap. Germline CDR1 is MGHRA and CDR2 is YSYEKL. CDR3 length: 13 amino acids. The CDR3 coding sequence is TGCGCCAGCAGCCAAGCGTGGGCCATCGAGCAGTACTTC. Its translation is CASSQAWAIEQYF.

The chain carries TRBV2 and TRBJ1-2; 9 nucleotides align to TRBD1. V lost 5 bases and J lost 4; bases outside the gene matches: 5. CDR1 and CDR2 from the germline V gene are SNHLY and FYNNEI. The CDR3 consists of 14 residues. As DNA, the CDR3 is TGTGCCAGCAGTCAACAGGGGGCGAGCTATGGCTACACCTTC. Residues: CASSQQGASYGYTF.